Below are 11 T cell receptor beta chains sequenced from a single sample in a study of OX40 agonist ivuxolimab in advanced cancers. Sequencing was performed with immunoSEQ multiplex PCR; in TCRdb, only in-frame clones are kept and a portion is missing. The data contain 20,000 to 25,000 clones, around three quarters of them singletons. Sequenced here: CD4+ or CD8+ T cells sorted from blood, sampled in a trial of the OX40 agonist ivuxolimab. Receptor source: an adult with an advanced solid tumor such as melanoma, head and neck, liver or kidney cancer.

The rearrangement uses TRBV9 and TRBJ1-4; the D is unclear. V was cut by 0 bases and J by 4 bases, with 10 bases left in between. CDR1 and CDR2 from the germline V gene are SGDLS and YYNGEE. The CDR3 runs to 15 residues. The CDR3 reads CASSVAGSVNEKLFF. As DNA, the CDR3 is TGTGCCAGCAGCGTAGCTGGGTCCGTTAATGAAAAACTGTTTTTT.

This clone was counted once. DNA of the CDR3: TGTGCCAGCAGCGAAGTATCGCCACAAAGTCGGGCCAACGTCCTGACTTTC. Residues: CASSEVSPQSRANVLTF. The V and J genes are TRBV7-7 and TRBJ2-6; D not resolved. V lost 5 bases and J 5 bases, leaving 19 bases between the germline ends. The V gene's germline CDR1 is SSHAT and CDR2 FNYEAQ (reference sequence). This CDR3 has 17 residues.

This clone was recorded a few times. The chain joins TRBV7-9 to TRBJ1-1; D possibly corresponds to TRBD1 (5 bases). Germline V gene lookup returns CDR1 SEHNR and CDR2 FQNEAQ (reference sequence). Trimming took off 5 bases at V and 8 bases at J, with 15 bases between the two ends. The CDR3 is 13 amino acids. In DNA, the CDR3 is TGTGCCAGCAGCGCCAGCGGGGCCAGCGAAGCTTTCTTT. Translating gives CASSASGASEAFF.

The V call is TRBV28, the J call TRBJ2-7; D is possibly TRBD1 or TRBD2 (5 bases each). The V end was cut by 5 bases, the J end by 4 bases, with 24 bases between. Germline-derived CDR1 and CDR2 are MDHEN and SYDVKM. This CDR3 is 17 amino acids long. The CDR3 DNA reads TGTGCCAGCAGTCGCCGAGGCCGCAGGGACCCACCGTACGAGCAGTACTTC. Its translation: CASSRRGRRDPPYEQYF.

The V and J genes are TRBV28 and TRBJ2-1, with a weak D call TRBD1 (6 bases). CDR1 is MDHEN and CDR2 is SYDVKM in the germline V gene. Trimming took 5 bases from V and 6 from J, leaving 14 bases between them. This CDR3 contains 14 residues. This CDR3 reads CASSPQGWGNEQFF. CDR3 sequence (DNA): TGTGCCAGCAGTCCCCAGGGGTGGGGCAATGAGCAGTTCTTC.

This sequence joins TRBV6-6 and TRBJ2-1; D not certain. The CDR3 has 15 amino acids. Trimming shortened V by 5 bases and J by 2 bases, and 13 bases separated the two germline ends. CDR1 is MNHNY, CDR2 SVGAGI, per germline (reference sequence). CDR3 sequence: CASSPKPSPYNEQFF. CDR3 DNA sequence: TGTGCCAGCAGTCCTAAACCGAGCCCCTACAATGAGCAGTTCTTC.

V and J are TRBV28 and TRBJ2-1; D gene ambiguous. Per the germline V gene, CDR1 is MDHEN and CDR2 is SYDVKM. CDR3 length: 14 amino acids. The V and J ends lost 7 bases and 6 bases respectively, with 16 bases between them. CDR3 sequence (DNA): TGTGCCAGCACCCCCTCCCTAGTAGGCAATGAGCAGTTCTTC. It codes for CASTPSLVGNEQFF.

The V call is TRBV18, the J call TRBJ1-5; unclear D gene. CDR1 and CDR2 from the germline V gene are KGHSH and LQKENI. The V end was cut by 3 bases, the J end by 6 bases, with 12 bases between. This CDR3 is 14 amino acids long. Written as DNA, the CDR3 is TGTGCCAGCTCACCGGATTTACGCGGTCAGCCCCAGCATTTT. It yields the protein CASSPDLRGQPQHF.

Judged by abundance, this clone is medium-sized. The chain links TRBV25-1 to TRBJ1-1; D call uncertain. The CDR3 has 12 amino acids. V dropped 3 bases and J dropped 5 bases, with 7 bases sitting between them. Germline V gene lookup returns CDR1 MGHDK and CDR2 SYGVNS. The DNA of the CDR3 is TGTGCCAGCAGTGATTGGCAGACTGAAGCTTTCTTT. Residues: CASSDWQTEAFF. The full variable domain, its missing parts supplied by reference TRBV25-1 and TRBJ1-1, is EADIYQTPRYLVIGTGKKITLECSQTMGHDKMYWYQQDPGMELHLIHYSYGVNSTEKGDLSSESTVSRIRTEHFPLTLESARPSHTSQYLCASSDWQTEAFFGQGTRLTVV.

CDR3 DNA sequence: TGTGCCAGCAGCTTAATCGTTAAAAGGGGGGGGCCCCTAGATGGTGGCTACACCTTC. Encoded protein: CASSLIVKRGGPLDGGYTF. The rearrangement links TRBV13 to TRBJ1-2; maybe TRBD1 (6 bases). The germline CDR1 and CDR2 sequences are PRHDT and FYEKMQ (reference sequence). V lost 2 bases and J 7 bases, leaving 29 bases between the germline ends. This CDR3 is built from 19 residues. The full variable domain, with the rest looked up from reference TRBV13 and TRBJ1-2, is AAGVIQSPRHLIKEKRETATLKCYPIPRHDTVYWYQQGPGQDPQFLISFYEKMQSDKGSIPDRFSAQQFSDYHSELNMSSLELGDSALYFCASSLIVKRGGPLDGGYTFGSGTRLTVV.

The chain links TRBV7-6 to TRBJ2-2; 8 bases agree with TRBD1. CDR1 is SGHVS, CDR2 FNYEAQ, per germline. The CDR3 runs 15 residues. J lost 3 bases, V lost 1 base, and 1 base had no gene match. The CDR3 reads CASSLGTGYTGELFF. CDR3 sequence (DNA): TGTGCCAGCAGCTTAGGGACAGGGTACACCGGGGAGCTGTTTTTT.